This T cell receptor beta chain derives from a study of shared clonotypes between healthy human individuals. On the study more broadly: Donors were a couple of women and three men aged 18 to 49. Whole-study findings and limits: Relative to their counterparts shared across all four donors, non-shared clonotypes exhibited diminished generation probabilities. At large depth, rarefaction still showed sorted-subset sequencing to be incomplete.

This CDR3 contains 13 residues. Germline V gene sequence: CDR1 SQVTM, CDR2 ANQGSEA. J was trimmed by 5 bases and V by 6 bases; bases with no gene match: 8. On this clone itself: Its antigen is undetermined.

Naive CD8 cells lacked CD45RO and underwent positive selection for CCR7, leaving out terminally differentiated effector memory CD45RA+ cells. Donation came from healthy HIV-negative adults that had no recent acute infections or vaccinations. Sequencing used immunoSEQ multiplex PCR; TCRdb keeps in-frame clones, though not all of them. The sample holds about 580,000 clones; roughly 98% are singletons and the top ten take 0.3% to 0.35%. The sequencing input was naive CD8+ T cells sorted from blood. The V gene is TRBV29-1, the J gene TRBJ2-7, with 9 bases aligning to TRBD1. This TCR was sampled from a man aged 30 to 45 in good health. The CDR3 loop reads CSVVGTGNHEQYF. For the CDR3, the DNA is TGCAGCGTAGTAGGGACAGGGAACCACGAGCAGTACTTC.